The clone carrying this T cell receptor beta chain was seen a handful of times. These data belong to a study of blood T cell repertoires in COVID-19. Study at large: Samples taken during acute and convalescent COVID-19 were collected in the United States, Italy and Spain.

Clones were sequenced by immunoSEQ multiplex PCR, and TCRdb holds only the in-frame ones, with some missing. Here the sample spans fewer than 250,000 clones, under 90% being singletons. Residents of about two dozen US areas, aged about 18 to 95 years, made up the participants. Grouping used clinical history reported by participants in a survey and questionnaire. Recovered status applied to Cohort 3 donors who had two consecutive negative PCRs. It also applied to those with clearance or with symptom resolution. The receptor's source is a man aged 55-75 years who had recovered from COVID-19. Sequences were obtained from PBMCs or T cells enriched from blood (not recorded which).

CDR3 sequence reads: CASSTPGDRIGDGYTF. The CDR3 DNA is TGTGCCAGTAGTACGCCGGGGGACAGGATTGGAGATGGCTACACCTTC. This chain connects TRBV19 to TRBJ1-2, with TRBD1 matching 8 bases. The junction had 13 bases not matched to a gene; V was cut back by 4 bases and J by 6 bases. This CDR3 has 16 amino acids. Germline-derived CDR1 and CDR2 are LNHDA and SQIVND (reference sequence).